This T cell receptor (beta chain) was retrieved from a study of T cell responses to AZD1222 COVID-19 vaccine. The study, taken as a whole, reports: A mostly white British donor set with more females was recruited, and clonal diversity was possibly underestimated. Researchers report vaccine-associated CD4 TCRs spanning spike, with dominance at 160-218 and 743-854.

Profiling relied on immunoSEQ multiplex PCR, and the TCRdb table lists in-frame clones only, not all of them. Of more than 85,000 clones listed, around 87% were seen once; the top ten hold 4.4%. Second-dose recipients at about 4 or about 12 weeks were treated as one pooled group. Notes on this clone: Its antigen is unknown.

The sample was peripheral blood, taken 28 days after the second AZD1222 dose. The receptor comes from an adult who received the AZD1222 COVID-19 vaccine.

The CDR3: CASSQEMRVGRGNTEAFF. The CDR3 DNA follows: TGTGCCAGCAGCCAAGAAATGCGTGTTGGACGGGGGAACACTGAAGCTTTCTTT. The rearrangement uses TRBV14 and TRBJ1-1; D unresolved. V lost 0 bases, J lost 1 base, and 18 bases lay in between. The CDR3 consists of 18 residues. Germline-derived CDR1 and CDR2 are SGHDN and FVKESK.